This T cell receptor beta chain was observed in a study of blood T cells in healthy people across ages. A second about 7 to 12 cycle PCR used barcoded and J-beta primers. TCRdb used MiXCR to reprocess the 5' RACE reads, holding one entry per CDR3 protein. This repertoire shows some 890,000 distinct CDR3 sequences, just under 30% found once; its top ten account for around 9.6%. The CDR3 totals 19 residues. Germline V CDR1 and CDR2: SEHNR, FQNEAQ (reference sequence). J was trimmed by 5 bases and V by 5 bases; bases with no gene match: 17. These data are also associated with another study on T cells of mothers and their children.

This chain uses TRBV7-9 with TRBJ2-2; 10 bases line up with TRBD1. The clonotype comes from a middle-aged woman in good health. The sample was blood. The CDR3 protein is CASSHTTGQGSGVTGELFF. CDR3 bases: TGTGCCAGCAGCCACACGACGGGACAGGGGAGCGGAGTGACCGGGGAGCTGTTTTTT.